One and the same sample provided the 21 T cell receptor beta chains below, sequenced in a study of blood T cell repertoires in COVID-19. Assay: immunoSEQ multiplex PCR; the TCRdb copy retains only in-frame clones and omits some. This sample yields around 270,000 clones, of which 75% to 90% are seen a single time; around 3% belongs to the top ten. The sequencing input was PBMCs or T cells enriched from blood (not recorded which). The receptor set was obtained from a middle-aged woman who had been exposed to COVID-19.

This clone was detected only once. This sequence joins TRBV7-3 and TRBJ2-3; D gene uncertain. Germline V lookup: CDR1 SGHTA, CDR2 FQGTGA. V lost 5 bases and J 0 bases, leaving 6 bases between the germline ends. The CDR3 is made up of 13 amino acids. CDR3 sequence (DNA): TGTGCCAGCAGCGCTACTAGCACAGATACGCAGTATTTT. This codes for CASSATSTDTQYF.

V and J are TRBV6-1 and TRBJ1-3; 7 bases map to TRBD1. This CDR3 has 17 residues. Germline V gives CDR1 MNHNS, CDR2 SASEGT. Trimming removed 3 bases from V and 5 bases from J; junction bases left unmatched: 13. CDR3: CASSETEGTAFRNTIYF. In DNA form, the CDR3 reads TGTGCCAGCAGTGAGACAGAAGGGACAGCGTTTAGAAACACCATATATTTT.

This chain connects TRBV7-2 to TRBJ2-7, with TRBD2 matching 14 bases. The CDR3 loop spans 16 amino acids. The germline gives CDR1 SGHTA, CDR2 FQGNSA. The J segment lost 4 bases and the V segment lost 5 bases, leaving 7 bases of the junction unmatched. In DNA form, the CDR3 reads TGTGCCAGCAGCCAGACTAGCGGGGGGGTCGGGTACGAGCAGTACTTC. Protein product: CASSQTSGGVGYEQYF. Full variable domain (outside the CDR3, taken from reference TRBV7-2 and TRBJ2-7): GAGVSQSPSNKVTEKGKDVELRCDPISGHTALYWYRQSLGQGLEFLIYFQGNSAPDKSGLPSDRFSAERTGGSVSTLTIQRTQQEDSAVYLCASSQTSGGVGYEQYFGPGTRLTVT.

This chain joins TRBV28 and TRBJ2-3; D not certain. Germline V gives CDR1 MDHEN, CDR2 SYDVKM. The length of the CDR3 is 12 residues. V dropped 3 bases and J dropped 7 bases, with 8 bases sitting between them. Here the CDR3 reads CASSFGAHTQYF. In DNA form, the CDR3 reads TGTGCCAGCAGTTTTGGAGCACATACGCAGTATTTT.

V is TRBV20-1 and J is TRBJ2-4; weak D call: TRBD1 (5 bases). V dropped 3 bases and J dropped 0 bases, with 12 bases sitting between them. The CDR3 sequence is 15 residues long. In germline, CDR1 is DFQATT, CDR2 SNEGSKA (reference sequence). CDR3 nucleotides: TGCAGTGCTAGTCCTCGACAGTTAGCCAAAAACATTCAGTACTTC. It codes for CSASPRQLAKNIQYF.

V is TRBV3-1 (or the pseudogene TRBV3-2) and J is TRBJ1-2; 9 bases agree with TRBD1. Per germline, CDR1 LGHDT and CDR2 YNNKEL (reference sequence). V shed 3 bases and J 6 bases; nucleotides not matched to a gene: 5. This CDR3 region has 14 residues. The CDR3 reads CASSHRGQGHGYTF. The DNA for the CDR3 is TGTGCCAGCAGCCATAGGGGACAGGGCCATGGCTACACCTTC.

The rearrangement joins TRBV2 to TRBJ1-6; a weak D match, TRBD1 (6 bases). V lost 8 bases to trimming and J lost 5 bases, with 13 bases between them. Germline values: CDR1 SNHLY, CDR2 FYNNEI. The CDR3 loop spans 14 amino acids. In DNA form, the CDR3 reads TGTGCCAGCGGTGGACAGAGCCATAATTCACCCCTCCACTTT. Protein: CASGGQSHNSPLHF.

This chain connects TRBV11-3 to TRBJ2-1; the D gene is possibly TRBD2 (6 bases). Germline V CDR1 and CDR2: SGHNT, YENEEA. V was shortened by 4 bases and J by 4 bases, with 20 bases between the two germline ends. The CDR3 is 17 amino acids. DNA for the CDR3: TGTGCCAGCAGCTCCGCCTTAGCGGAAAAGACTTACAATGAGCAGTTCTTC. Its protein product is CASSSALAEKTYNEQFF.

The J gene is TRBJ2-3, the V gene TRBV7-3, with D maybe TRBD2 (6 bases). There are 15 residues in the CDR3. Germline lookup yields CDR1 SGHTA and CDR2 FQGTGA. V was pared by 0 bases and J by 0 bases, with 7 bases between. The CDR3 DNA reads TGTGCCAGCAGCTTAACTAGCGGAAGCACAGATACGCAGTATTTT. This sequence encodes CASSLTSGSTDTQYF.

This clone was seen only once. CDR3 region: CASSQVALQGSYGYTF. The CDR3 coding sequence is TGTGCCAGCAGCCAAGTCGCCCTACAGGGATCCTATGGCTACACCTTC. This chain connects TRBV14 to TRBJ1-2, with D possibly TRBD1 on 6 matching bases. The CDR3 totals 16 residues. Germline CDR1 and CDR2: SGHDN and FVKESK. With 1 base removed from V and 4 bases from J, the gap between germline ends came to 16 bases.

This clone has just one count. Here the CDR3 reads CASSHPGQGPNTEAFF. The CDR3 DNA sequence: TGTGCCAGCAGCCATCCGGGACAGGGACCGAACACTGAAGCTTTCTTT. The V and J genes are TRBV2 and TRBJ1-1, with 9 bases lining up with TRBD1. Losses at the gene ends were 6 bases for V and 1 base for J; bases not matched to a gene: 9. This CDR3 has 16 amino acids. The germline gives CDR1 SNHLY, CDR2 FYNNEI.

This chain links TRBV2 with TRBJ2-1; TRBD2 matches 11 bases. V lost 6 bases, J lost 5 bases, and 12 bases stayed unmatched. Per the germline V gene, CDR1 is SNHLY and CDR2 is FYNNEI. This CDR3 is built from 17 residues. The CDR3 sequence: CASRATLAGASDNEQFF. CDR3 DNA: TGTGCCAGCAGGGCGACACTAGCGGGAGCCTCGGACAATGAGCAGTTCTTC.

V is TRBV13 and J is TRBJ2-2; weak D call: TRBD2 (5 bases). Trimming left V 0 bases short and J 5 bases short, with 13 bases between. The CDR3 is 16 amino acids. Germline V CDR1 and CDR2: PRHDT, FYEKMQ (reference sequence). The CDR3 bases are TGTGCCAGCAGCTTAGGTGGACTTCAATCTACCGGGGAGCTGTTTTTT. Its protein is CASSLGGLQSTGELFF.

This clone occurred once. The V gene is TRBV5-1, the J gene TRBJ2-7; tentatively, D is TRBD1 (6 bases). Germline loops: CDR1 SGHRS, CDR2 YFSETQ. This CDR3 spans 14 amino acids. The V and J ends lost 9 bases and 0 bases respectively, with 16 bases between them. Here the CDR3 reads CATSDSGASYEQYF. The CDR3, as DNA: TGCGCCACTTCGGACAGCGGAGCCTCCTACGAGCAGTACTTC.

The rearrangement links TRBV15 to TRBJ2-5; 10 nucleotides agree with TRBD1. The CDR3 is 14 residues long. J was trimmed by 4 bases and V by 3 bases; bases with no gene match: 2. In germline, CDR1 is LNHNV, CDR2 YYDKDF (reference sequence). CDR3 coding DNA: TGTGCCACCAGCAGGACAGGGGGCCTAGAGACCCAGTACTTC. The encoded protein is CATSRTGGLETQYF. The full variable domain, its missing parts supplied by reference TRBV15 and TRBJ2-5, is DAMVIQNPRYQVTQFGKPVTLSCSQTLNHNVMYWYQQKSSQAPKLLFHYYDKDFNNEADTPDNFQSRRPNTSFCFLDIRSPGLGDTAMYLCATSRTGGLETQYFGPGTRLLVL.

The sample holds one count of this clone. V is TRBV5-4 and J is TRBJ2-5; D is perhaps TRBD1 (5 bases). With 4 bases removed from V and 2 bases from J, the gap between germline ends came to 15 bases. Germline V gene lookup returns CDR1 SGHNT and CDR2 YYREEE (reference sequence). The CDR3 has 15 amino acids. CDR3 sequence: CASSLDVGVQETQYF. The CDR3 DNA sequence: TGTGCCAGCAGCCTGGATGTAGGGGTGCAAGAGACCCAGTACTTC.

The rearrangement links TRBV4-3 to TRBJ2-1; D might be TRBD2 (6 bases). CDR3 length equals 15 residues. V was shortened by 1 base and J by 4 bases, with 11 bases between the two germline ends. Germline V gene sequence: CDR1 LGHNA, CDR2 YSLEER. The CDR3 sequence: CASSQVGSYYNEQFF. Written as DNA, the CDR3 is TGCGCCAGCAGCCAAGTCGGGAGTTATTACAATGAGCAGTTCTTC.

To note about this clone: The junction departs from the called germline gene at one end, perhaps through a read error. J is TRBJ2-3 and V is TRBV5-1, with 7 bases lining up with TRBD2. The CDR3 covers 13 residues. Germline V gives CDR1 SGHRS, CDR2 YFSETQ. DNA for the CDR3: TGTGCCAGCAGCTTTCGGGAGGAGGATACGCAGTATTTT. The encoded protein is CASSFREEDTQYF.

The chain recombines TRBV5-6 with TRBJ2-7; a weak D match, TRBD1 (6 bases). Germline assignment: CDR1 SGHDT and CDR2 YYEEEE. The CDR3 is made up of 14 amino acids. V was shortened by 0 bases and J by 2 bases, with 9 bases between the two germline ends. The CDR3 here is CASSLAGQTYEQYF. CDR3 nucleotide sequence: TGTGCCAGCAGCTTGGCTGGACAGACCTACGAGCAGTACTTC.

The chain recombines TRBV28 with TRBJ1-1, with 8 bases aligning to TRBD1. Germline assignment: CDR1 MDHEN and CDR2 SYDVKM. V gave up 3 bases and J gave up 4 bases; unmatched junction bases: 13. This CDR3 spans 17 amino acids. The CDR3 here is CASSFRDRPLSLTEAFF. In nucleotides, the CDR3 is TGTGCCAGCAGTTTCAGGGACAGGCCCTTATCCCTCACTGAAGCTTTCTTT.

The rearrangement uses TRBV5-1 and TRBJ1-2, with 7 bases matching TRBD1. CDR3 size: 13 residues. Germline-derived CDR1 and CDR2 are SGHRS and YFSETQ. V dropped 0 bases and J dropped 5; count of bases not matched to a gene: 1. The CDR3 reads CASSLDRGYGYTF. DNA of the CDR3: TGCGCCAGCAGCTTGGACAGGGGTTATGGCTACACCTTC.